Below, 17 T cell receptor beta chains from the same sample are listed, as sequenced in a study of blood T cell repertoires in COVID-19. Profiled with immunoSEQ multiplex PCR; TCRdb holds only in-frame clones, not every one. In the table there are a few hundred thousand clones, 70% to 90% of which are singletons. The specimen sequenced was PBMCs or T cells enriched from blood (not recorded which). These receptors were taken from a man aged 25-45 years who had recovered from COVID-19.

The chain couples TRBV29-1 to TRBJ2-2; 10 nucleotides match TRBD1. Trimming took 5 bases from V and 4 from J; bases not matched to a gene: 10. The germline V gene has CDR1 SQVTM and CDR2 ANQGSEA. The CDR3 is 16 residues long. The CDR3 spells CSVSAGGQGGTGELFF. Here the CDR3 DNA reads TGCAGCGTTTCAGCCGGAGGACAGGGGGGCACCGGGGAGCTGTTTTTT.

The J gene is TRBJ2-3, the V gene TRBV5-1; 9 nucleotides match TRBD2. In germline, CDR1 is SGHRS, CDR2 YFSETQ. The CDR3 contains 17 residues. V shed 4 bases, J shed 2 bases, and the junction held 11 bases outside the gene matches. CDR3 DNA sequence: TGCGCCAGCAGCCGGGGGCGAGCGGGGGGAATCACAGATACGCAGTATTTT. This translates into CASSRGRAGGITDTQYF.

To note about this clone: The same CDR3 can be traced to other DNA sequences in this sample. The chain is built from TRBV5-1 and TRBJ1-2; the D gene is possibly TRBD1 (5 bases). Germline loops: CDR1 SGHRS, CDR2 YFSETQ. The V gene lost 0 bases and the J gene lost 4 bases, with 7 bases spanning the gap. CDR3 length: 13 residues. The CDR3 DNA sequence: TGCGCCAGCAGCTTGGTAAGGGGCTATGGCTACACCTTC. Its protein is CASSLVRGYGYTF.

The rearrangement links TRBV30 to TRBJ1-6; 9 bases are a match to TRBD1. V shed 2 bases and J 5 bases; nucleotides not matched to a gene: 1. The CDR3 totals 14 residues. Germline V CDR1 and CDR2: GTSNPN, SVGIG (reference sequence). The CDR3 nucleotides read TGTGCCTGGAGTTACAGGGGGCATAATTCACCCCTCCACTTT. Amino acid sequence: CAWSYRGHNSPLHF. Looking up the rest from reference TRBV30 and TRBJ1-6 gives the full variable domain: SQTIHQWPATLVQPVGSPLSLECTVEGTSNPNLYWYRQAAGRGLQLLFYSVGIGQISSEVPQNLSASRPQDRQFILSSKKLLLSDSGFYLCAWSYRGHNSPLHFGNGTRLTVT.

The chain carries TRBV9 and TRBJ2-7; no definite D call. This CDR3 comprises 14 residues. V dropped 1 base and J dropped 0 bases, with 8 bases sitting between them. Germline V gene sequence: CDR1 SGDLS, CDR2 YYNGEE. The CDR3: CASSVLPGSYEQYF. The DNA for the CDR3 is TGTGCCAGCAGCGTACTACCGGGCTCCTACGAGCAGTACTTC.

About this clone itself: Within the sample, other DNA sequences also encode this same CDR3. The chain carries TRBV6-5 and TRBJ1-5, with D tentatively TRBD1 (5 bases). The length of the CDR3 is 14 residues. Per the germline V gene, CDR1 is MNHEY and CDR2 is SVGAGI. The germline V and J ends were trimmed by 2 bases and 4 bases, with 9 bases remaining between them. CDR3 protein: CASSYTRTNQPQHF. The CDR3 coding sequence is TGTGCCAGCAGTTACACCAGGACAAATCAGCCCCAGCATTTT.

The rearrangement links TRBV19 to TRBJ1-6; a possible D gene is TRBD1 (6 bases). CDR1 and CDR2 from the germline V gene are LNHDA and SQIVND (reference sequence). CDR3 length: 14 residues. Trimming left V 3 bases short and J 7 bases short, with 10 bases between. The CDR3 spells CASSISTGNSPLHF. The CDR3 nucleotides read TGTGCCAGTAGTATTTCGACAGGCAATTCACCCCTCCACTTT.

This clone has a count of ten or more. V is TRBV16 and J is TRBJ1-1; D unclear. V was trimmed by 6 bases and J by 3 bases, leaving 5 bases between them. Germline CDR1 reads KGHSY; CDR2 reads FQNENV. The CDR3 runs to 11 residues. The CDR3, as DNA: TGTGCCAGCAGTCCCTACACTGAAGCTTTCTTT. Translation gives CASSPYTEAFF.

V usage is TRBV2 and J usage is TRBJ1-6; no clear D. CDR1 and CDR2 from the germline V gene are SNHLY and FYNNEI. The CDR3 spans 14 residues. Trimming removed 3 bases from V and 0 bases from J, with 3 bases in between. CDR3 sequence (DNA): TGTGCCAGCAGTGACAGCTCCTATAATTCACCCCTCCACTTT. Its translation is CASSDSSYNSPLHF.

The chain employs TRBV7-9 and TRBJ1-2; D unresolved. The CDR3 runs to 15 residues. The germline V gene encodes CDR1 SEHNR and CDR2 FQNEAQ (reference sequence). V dropped 5 bases and J dropped 2 bases, with 15 bases sitting between them. Here the CDR3 DNA reads TGTGCCAGCAGCCCAATGGGAGTTTCGAACTATGGCTACACCTTC. Protein: CASSPMGVSNYGYTF.

This chain joins TRBV13 and TRBJ1-4; 8 bases match TRBD1. J was trimmed by 7 bases and V by 4 bases; bases with no gene match: 11. The germline CDR1 and CDR2 sequences are PRHDT and FYEKMQ (reference sequence). The CDR3 extends over 16 amino acids. In DNA, the CDR3 is TGTGCCAGCAGCTCGAGAGAGACAGGGGCTGGTGAAAAACTGTTTTTT. This codes for CASSSRETGAGEKLFF.

This sequence joins TRBV7-2 and TRBJ1-2, with 7 bases lining up with TRBD1. V was pared by 5 bases and J by 3 bases, with 6 bases of the junction left unmatched. The CDR3 extends over 14 amino acids. The germline V gene encodes CDR1 SGHTA and CDR2 FQGNSA. The CDR3 reads CASSERTGYYGYTF. The CDR3 DNA sequence: TGTGCCAGCAGCGAACGGACAGGCTACTATGGCTACACCTTC.

The gene calls are TRBV11-2 and TRBJ1-1, with D perhaps matching TRBD1 (6 bases). CDR3 length: 15 amino acids. Germline assignment: CDR1 SGHAT and CDR2 FQNNGV. With 5 bases removed from V and 6 bases from J, the gap between germline ends came to 19 bases. The CDR3 loop is CASSQPDRLGAEAFF. Written as DNA, the CDR3 is TGTGCCAGCAGCCAGCCAGACAGGTTAGGGGCTGAAGCTTTCTTT. Filled out from reference TRBV11-2 and TRBJ1-1, the complete variable domain reads EAGVAQSPRYKIIEKRQSVAFWCNPISGHATLYWYQQILGQGPKLLIQFQNNGVVDDSQLPKDRFSAERLKGVDSTLKIQPAKLEDSAVYLCASSQPDRLGAEAFFGQGTRLTVV.

The chain has TRBV14 and TRBJ1-1, with D hard to call. The length of the CDR3 is 13 residues. The V end lost 0 bases, the J end lost 1 base, and 3 bases lay between the germline ends. Germline loops: CDR1 SGHDN, CDR2 FVKESK. CDR3 protein: CASSQDQNTEAFF. CDR3 DNA sequence: TGTGCCAGCAGCCAAGACCAGAACACTGAAGCTTTCTTT. The entire variable domain, with the rest obtained from reference TRBV14 and TRBJ1-1, is as follows: EAGVTQFPSHSVIEKGQTVTLRCDPISGHDNLYWYRRVMGKEIKFLLHFVKESKQDESGMPNNRFLAERTGGTYSTLKVQPAELEDSGVYFCASSQDQNTEAFFGQGTRLTVV.

V and J are TRBV5-8 and TRBJ1-3; D uncertain. CDR1 is SGHTS and CDR2 is YDEGEE in the germline V gene. V was shortened by 1 base and J by 0 bases, with 11 bases between the two germline ends. This CDR3 has 16 amino acids. CDR3 region: CASSLRGSYSGNTIYF. In DNA form, the CDR3 reads TGTGCCAGCAGCTTGAGAGGGTCCTACTCTGGAAACACCATATATTTT.

J is TRBJ1-2 and V is TRBV27; TRBD1 matches at 7 bases. CDR3 length equals 14 residues. V lost 5 bases and J lost 1; bases outside the gene matches: 4. The germline gives CDR1 MNHEY, CDR2 SMNVEV (reference sequence). The CDR3, as DNA: TGTGCCAGCAGTCTAGGGGACAGTAACTATGGCTACACCTTC. Residues: CASSLGDSNYGYTF.

J is TRBJ1-6 and V is TRBV7-6; D is unclear. This CDR3 is built from 15 residues. Germline V CDR1 and CDR2: SGHVS, FNYEAQ. V lost 2 bases to trimming and J lost 7 bases, with 12 bases between them. CDR3 DNA: TGTGCCAGCAGCTTAATGGCAGGTGAAAATTCACCCCTCCACTTT. Translation: CASSLMAGENSPLHF.